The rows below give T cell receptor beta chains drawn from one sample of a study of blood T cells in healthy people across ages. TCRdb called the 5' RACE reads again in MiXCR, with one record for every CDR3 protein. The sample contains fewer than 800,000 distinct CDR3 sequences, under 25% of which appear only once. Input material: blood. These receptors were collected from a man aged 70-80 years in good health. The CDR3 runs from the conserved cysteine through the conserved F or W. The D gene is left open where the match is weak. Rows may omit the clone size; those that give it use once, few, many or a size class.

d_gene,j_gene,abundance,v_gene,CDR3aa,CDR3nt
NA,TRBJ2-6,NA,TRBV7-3,CASSLVNGISGANVLTF,TGTGCCAGCAGCTTAGTAAACGGGATCTCTGGGGCCAACGTCCTGACTTTC
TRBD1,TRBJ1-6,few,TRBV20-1,CSAPGQGANSPLHF,TGCAGTGCCCCGGGACAGGGGGCTAATTCACCCCTCCACTTT
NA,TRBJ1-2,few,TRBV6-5,CASTPAGGYGYTF,TGTGCCAGCACCCCAGCGGGGGGCTATGGCTACACCTTC
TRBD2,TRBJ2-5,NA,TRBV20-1,CSAKGLAGPETQYF,TGCAGTGCTAAAGGACTAGCGGGACCGGAGACCCAGTACTTC
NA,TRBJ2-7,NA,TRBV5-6,CASSLGQVSFSEQYF,TGTGCCAGCAGCTTGGGACAGGTATCCTTCAGCGAGCAGTACTTC
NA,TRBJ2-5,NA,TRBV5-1,CASSLEFRDQETQYF,TGCGCCAGCAGCTTGGAATTCAGAGATCAAGAGACCCAGTACTTC
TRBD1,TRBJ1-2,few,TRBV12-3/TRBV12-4,CASSLGGGEGYGYTF,TGTGCCAGCAGTTTAGGAGGGGGCGAGGGCTATGGCTACACCTTC
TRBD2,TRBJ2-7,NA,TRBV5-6,CASSSRGLADYEQYF,TGTGCCAGCAGCTCGAGGGGACTAGCGGATTACGAGCAGTACTTC
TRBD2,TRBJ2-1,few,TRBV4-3,CASSQDQREGYNEQFF,TGCGCCAGCAGCCAAGATCAGAGGGAGGGATACAATGAGCAGTTCTTC
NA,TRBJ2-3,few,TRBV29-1,CSVALSGGTDTQYF,TGCAGCGTAGCTCTCAGCGGAGGCACAGATACGCAGTATTTT
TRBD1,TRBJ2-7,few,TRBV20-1,CSALGQGNYEQYF,TGCAGTGCTTTGGGACAGGGCAACTACGAGCAGTACTTC
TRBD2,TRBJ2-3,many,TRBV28,CASSFGAGGQSTDTQYF,TGTGCCAGCAGTTTCGGGGCGGGAGGGCAGAGCACAGATACGCAGTATTTT
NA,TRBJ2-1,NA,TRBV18,CASSATTSEYNEQFF,TGTGCCAGCTCAGCTACAACCTCCGAGTACAATGAGCAGTTCTTC
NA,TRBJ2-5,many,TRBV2,CASSEQGLETQYF,TGTGCCAGCAGTGAACAGGGGTTGGAGACCCAGTACTTC
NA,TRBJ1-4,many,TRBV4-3,CASSQVLLANEKLFF,TGCGCCAGCAGCCAAGTTCTTTTGGCTAATGAAAAACTGTTTTTT
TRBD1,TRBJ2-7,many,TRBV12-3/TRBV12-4,CASKPDRGRSYEQYF,TGTGCCAGCAAACCCGACAGGGGCCGCTCCTACGAGCAGTACTTC
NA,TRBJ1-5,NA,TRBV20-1,CSASTFGAQPQHF,TGCAGTGCTAGCACATTCGGGGCTCAGCCCCAGCATTTT
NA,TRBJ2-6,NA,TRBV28,CASSLLRWGTGANVLTF,TGTGCCAGCAGTTTATTAAGGTGGGGGACTGGGGCCAACGTCCTGACTTTC
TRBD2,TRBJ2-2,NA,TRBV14,CASSRGTSGSSGELFF,TGTGCCAGCAGCCGGGGGACTAGCGGGAGTTCCGGGGAGCTGTTTTTT
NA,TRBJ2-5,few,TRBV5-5,CASSLGGVLETQYF,TGTGCCAGCAGCTTGGGAGGGGTGCTAGAGACCCAGTACTTC
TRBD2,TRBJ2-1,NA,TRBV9,CASSSGLAGVYEQFF,TGTGCCAGCAGCTCGGGACTAGCGGGAGTTTATGAGCAGTTCTTC
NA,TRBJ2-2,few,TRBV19,CASSIDLSGELFF,TGTGCCAGTAGTATAGATCTTAGCGGGGAGCTGTTTTTT
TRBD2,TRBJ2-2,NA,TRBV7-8,CASSFATSGFAGELFF,TGTGCCAGCAGCTTCGCGACTAGCGGGTTCGCCGGGGAGCTGTTTTTT
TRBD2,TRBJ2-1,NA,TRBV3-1,CASSQGLAEGQFF,TGTGCCAGCAGCCAGGGACTAGCAGAAGGGCAGTTCTTC
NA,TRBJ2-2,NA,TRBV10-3,CAISESHAGRNTGELFF,TGTGCCATCAGTGAGTCCCATGCCGGGCGCAACACCGGGGAGCTGTTTTTT
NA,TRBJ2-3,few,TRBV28,CASSQGDWGADTQYF,TGTGCCAGCAGCCAAGGGGACTGGGGAGCAGATACGCAGTATTTT
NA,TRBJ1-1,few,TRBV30,CAWSPITEAFF,TGTGCCTGGAGTCCAATCACTGAAGCTTTCTTT
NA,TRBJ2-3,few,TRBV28,CASSFGGFDTDTQYF,TGTGCCAGCAGTTTTGGAGGGTTTGACACAGATACGCAGTATTTT
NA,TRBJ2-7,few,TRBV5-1,CASSFLTADTYEQYF,TGCGCCAGCAGCTTTTTGACAGCGGATACCTACGAGCAGTACTTC
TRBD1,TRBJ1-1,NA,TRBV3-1,CASSQATGGRTEAFF,TGTGCCAGCAGCCAAGCGACAGGGGGCCGGACTGAAGCTTTCTTT
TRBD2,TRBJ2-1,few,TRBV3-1,CASSHSGSGYNEQFF,TGTGCCAGCAGCCATAGCGGGAGCGGGTACAATGAGCAGTTCTTC
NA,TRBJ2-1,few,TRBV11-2,CASSLVEEQFF,TGTGCCAGCAGCTTAGTAGAGGAGCAGTTCTTC
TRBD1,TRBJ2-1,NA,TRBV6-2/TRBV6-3,CASSRAGTVYNEQFF,TGTGCCAGCAGTCGTGCCGGGACAGTCTACAATGAGCAGTTCTTC
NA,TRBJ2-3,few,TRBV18,CACSDGQSSTDTQYF,TGTGCCTGTTCGGACGGCCAGTCAAGCACAGATACGCAGTATTTT
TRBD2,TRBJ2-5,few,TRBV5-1,CASSLAQLAGAIVWYF,TGCGCCAGCAGCTTGGCCCAGCTAGCGGGAGCCATTGTATGGTACTTC
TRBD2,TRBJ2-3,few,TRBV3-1,CASSQLGLDSTDTQYF,TGTGCCAGCAGCCAATTGGGACTAGATAGCACAGATACGCAGTATTTT
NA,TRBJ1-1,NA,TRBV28,CASTFKGTEAFF,TGTGCCAGCACTTTCAAAGGGACTGAAGCTTTCTTT
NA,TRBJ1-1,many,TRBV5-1,CASSLGQNMNTEAFF,TGCGCCAGCAGCTTGGGACAGAATATGAACACTGAAGCTTTCTTT
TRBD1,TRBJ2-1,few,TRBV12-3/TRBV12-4,CASSPVGQGYSHEQFF,TGTGCCAGCAGCCCGGTCGGACAGGGGTATTCTCATGAGCAGTTCTTC
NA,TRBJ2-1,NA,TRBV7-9,CASGVLSNEQFF,TGTGCCAGCGGGGTACTGAGCAATGAGCAGTTCTTC
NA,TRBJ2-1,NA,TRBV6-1,CASSVGRGLGNEQFF,TGTGCCAGCAGTGTCGGACGGGGATTGGGGAATGAGCAGTTCTTC
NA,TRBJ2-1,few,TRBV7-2,CASSPQGGRPNEQFF,TGTGCCAGCAGCCCCCAGGGTGGGAGACCGAATGAGCAGTTCTTC
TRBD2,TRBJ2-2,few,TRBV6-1,CASGGEGLGHTGELFF,TGTGCCAGTGGGGGCGAGGGACTAGGACACACCGGGGAGCTGTTTTTT
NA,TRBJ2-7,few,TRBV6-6,CASSFAGATDEQYF,TGTGCCAGCAGTTTTGCAGGGGCGACCGACGAGCAGTACTTC
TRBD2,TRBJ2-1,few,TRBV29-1,CSVELAGLNNEQFF,TGCAGCGTTGAACTGGCGGGACTAAACAATGAGCAGTTCTTC
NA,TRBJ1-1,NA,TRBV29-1,CSARTNTEALF,TGCAGCGCCAGGACGAACACTGAAGCTCTCTTT
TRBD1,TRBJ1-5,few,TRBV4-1,CASSPGQDPNQPQHF,TGCGCCAGCAGCCCCGGACAGGACCCCAATCAGCCCCAGCATTTT
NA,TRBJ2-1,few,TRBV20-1,CSARDSGHPAQNNEQFF,TGCAGTGCTAGAGATTCGGGACACCCAGCCCAGAACAATGAGCAGTTCTTC